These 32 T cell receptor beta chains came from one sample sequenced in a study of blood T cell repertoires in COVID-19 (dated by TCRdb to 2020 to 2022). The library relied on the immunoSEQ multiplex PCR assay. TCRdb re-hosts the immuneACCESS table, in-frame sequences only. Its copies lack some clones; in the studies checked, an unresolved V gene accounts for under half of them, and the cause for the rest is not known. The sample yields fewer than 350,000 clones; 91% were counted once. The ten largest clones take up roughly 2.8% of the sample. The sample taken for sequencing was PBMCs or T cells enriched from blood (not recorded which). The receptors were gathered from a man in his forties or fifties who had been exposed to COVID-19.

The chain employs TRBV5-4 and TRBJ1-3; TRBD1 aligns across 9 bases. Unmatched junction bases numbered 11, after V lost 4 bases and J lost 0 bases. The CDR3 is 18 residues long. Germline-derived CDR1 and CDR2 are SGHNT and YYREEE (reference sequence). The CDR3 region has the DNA TGTGCCAGCAGCCCTGGGGTGACAGGGGGAATCTCTGGAAACACCATATATTTT. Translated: CASSPGVTGGISGNTIYF.

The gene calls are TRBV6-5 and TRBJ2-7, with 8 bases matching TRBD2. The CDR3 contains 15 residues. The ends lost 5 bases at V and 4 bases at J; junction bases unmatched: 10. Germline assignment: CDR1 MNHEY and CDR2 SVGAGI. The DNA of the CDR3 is TGTGCCAGCAGTCTGGTGCGGGAGGCGATATACGAGCAGTACTTC. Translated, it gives CASSLVREAIYEQYF.

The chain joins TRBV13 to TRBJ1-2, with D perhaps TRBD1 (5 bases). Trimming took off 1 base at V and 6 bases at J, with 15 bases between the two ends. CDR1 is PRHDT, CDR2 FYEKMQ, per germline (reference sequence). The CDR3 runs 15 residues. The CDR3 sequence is CASSLEGREIDGYTF. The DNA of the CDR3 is TGTGCCAGCAGCTTAGAAGGCAGGGAAATCGATGGCTACACCTTC.

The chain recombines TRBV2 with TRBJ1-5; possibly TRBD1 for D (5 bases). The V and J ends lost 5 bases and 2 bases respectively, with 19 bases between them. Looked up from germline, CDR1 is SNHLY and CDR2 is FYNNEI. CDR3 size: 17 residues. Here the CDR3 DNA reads TGTGCCAGCAGTAGGGGATCTCATACAAGACGCAATCAGCCCCAGCATTTT. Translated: CASSRGSHTRRNQPQHF.

The CDR3 here is CASSPPGQRYEQYF. CDR3 sequence (DNA): TGTGCCAGCAGCCCTCCGGGACAGAGATACGAGCAGTACTTC. The chain is built from TRBV21-1 and TRBJ2-7; the table names TRBD1, a call not compared with the DNA. TRBV21-1 is marked as a pseudogene. This CDR3 has 14 residues.

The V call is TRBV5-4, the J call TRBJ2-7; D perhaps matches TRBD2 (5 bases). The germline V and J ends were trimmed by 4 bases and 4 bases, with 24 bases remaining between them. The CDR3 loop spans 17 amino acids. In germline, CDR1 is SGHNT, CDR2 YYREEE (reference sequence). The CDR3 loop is CASSAEPGQVSGYEQYF. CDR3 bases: TGTGCCAGCAGCGCCGAGCCCGGCCAAGTGTCGGGATACGAGCAGTACTTC.

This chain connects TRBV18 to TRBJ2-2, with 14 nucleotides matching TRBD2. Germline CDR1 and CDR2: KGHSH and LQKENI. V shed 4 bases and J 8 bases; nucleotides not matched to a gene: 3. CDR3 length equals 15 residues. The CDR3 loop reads CASSRTSGRFGELFF. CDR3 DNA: TGTGCCAGCTCACGGACTAGCGGGAGGTTTGGGGAGCTGTTTTTT. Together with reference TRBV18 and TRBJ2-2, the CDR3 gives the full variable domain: NAGVMQNPRHLVRRRGQEARLRCSPMKGHSHVYWYRQLPEEGLKFMVYLQKENIIDESGMPKERFSAEFPKEGPSILRIQQVVRGDSAAYFCASSRTSGRFGELFFGEGSRLTVL.

CDR3 sequence reads: CASSISQPSSGNTIYF. Here the CDR3 DNA reads TGTGCCAGTAGTATCTCACAGCCTTCCTCTGGAAACACCATATATTTT. The chain links TRBV19 to TRBJ1-3, with unresolved D. Between the trimmed V and J ends, which lost 3 bases and 0 bases, there was a span of 12 bases. In germline, CDR1 is LNHDA, CDR2 SQIVND (reference sequence). The length of the CDR3 is 16 residues.

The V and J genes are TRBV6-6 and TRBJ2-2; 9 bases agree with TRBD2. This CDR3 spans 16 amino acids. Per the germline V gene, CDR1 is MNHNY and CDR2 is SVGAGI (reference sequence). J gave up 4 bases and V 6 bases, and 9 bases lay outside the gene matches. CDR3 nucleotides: TGTGCCAGCAGCTCAACCCTAGCGGGATCCACCGGGGAGCTGTTTTTT. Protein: CASSSTLAGSTGELFF.

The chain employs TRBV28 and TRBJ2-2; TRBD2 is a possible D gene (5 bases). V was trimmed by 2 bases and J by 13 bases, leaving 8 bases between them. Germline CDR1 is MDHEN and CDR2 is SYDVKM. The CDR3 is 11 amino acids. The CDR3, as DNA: TGTGCCAGCAGTTTAGGGAGTGCGCTGTTTTTT. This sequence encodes CASSLGSALFF.

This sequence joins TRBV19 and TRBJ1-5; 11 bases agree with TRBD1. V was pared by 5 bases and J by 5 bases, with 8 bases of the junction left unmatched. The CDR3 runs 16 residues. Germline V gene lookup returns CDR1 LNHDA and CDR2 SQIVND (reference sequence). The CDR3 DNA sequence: TGTGCCAGTAGTGGACAGGGGGCCCCCGCCTATCAGCCCCAGCATTTT. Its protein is CASSGQGAPAYQPQHF. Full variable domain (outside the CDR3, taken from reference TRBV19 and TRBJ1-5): DGGITQSPKYLFRKEGQNVTLSCEQNLNHDAMYWYRQDPGQGLRLIYYSQIVNDFQKGDIAEGYSVSREKKESFPLTVTSAQKNPTAFYLCASSGQGAPAYQPQHFGDGTRLSIL.

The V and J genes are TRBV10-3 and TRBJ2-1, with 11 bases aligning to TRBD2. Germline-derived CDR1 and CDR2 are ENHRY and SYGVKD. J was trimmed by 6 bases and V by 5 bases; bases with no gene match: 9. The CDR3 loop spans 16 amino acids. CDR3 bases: TGTGCCATCAGTCCTTCAACTAGCGGGAGCGGCAATGAGCAGTTCTTC. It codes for CAISPSTSGSGNEQFF.

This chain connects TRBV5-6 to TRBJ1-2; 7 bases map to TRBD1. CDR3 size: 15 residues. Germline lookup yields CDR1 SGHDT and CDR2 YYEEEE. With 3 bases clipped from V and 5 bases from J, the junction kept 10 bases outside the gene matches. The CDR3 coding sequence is TGTGCCAGCAGCTCACGCTCGGGACAGCAATATGGCTACACCTTC. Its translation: CASSSRSGQQYGYTF.

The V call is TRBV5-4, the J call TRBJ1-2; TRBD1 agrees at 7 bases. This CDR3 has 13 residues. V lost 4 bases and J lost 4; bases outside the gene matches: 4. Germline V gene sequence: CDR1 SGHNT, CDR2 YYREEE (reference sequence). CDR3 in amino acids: CASSIQGVYGYTF. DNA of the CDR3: TGTGCCAGCAGCATCCAGGGGGTCTATGGCTACACCTTC.

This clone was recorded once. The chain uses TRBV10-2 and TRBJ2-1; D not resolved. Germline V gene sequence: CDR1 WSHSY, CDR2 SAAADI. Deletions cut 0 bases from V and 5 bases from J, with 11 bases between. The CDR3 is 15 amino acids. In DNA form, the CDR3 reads TGCGCCAGCAGTGAGTCGATAGCTATGCACAATGAGCAGTTCTTC. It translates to CASSESIAMHNEQFF.

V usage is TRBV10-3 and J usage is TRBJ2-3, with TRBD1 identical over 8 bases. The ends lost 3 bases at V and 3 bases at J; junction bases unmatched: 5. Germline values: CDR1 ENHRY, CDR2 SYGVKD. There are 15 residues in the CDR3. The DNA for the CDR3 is TGTGCCATCAGTGAATGGACAGGGAGGACAGATACGCAGTATTTT. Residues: CAISEWTGRTDTQYF.

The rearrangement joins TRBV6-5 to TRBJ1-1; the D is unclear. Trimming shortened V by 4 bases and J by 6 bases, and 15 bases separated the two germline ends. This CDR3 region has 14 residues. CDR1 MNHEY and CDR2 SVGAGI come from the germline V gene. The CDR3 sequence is CASSSSPGRAEAFF. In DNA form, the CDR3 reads TGTGCCAGCAGTTCGTCCCCGGGGAGGGCTGAAGCTTTCTTT.

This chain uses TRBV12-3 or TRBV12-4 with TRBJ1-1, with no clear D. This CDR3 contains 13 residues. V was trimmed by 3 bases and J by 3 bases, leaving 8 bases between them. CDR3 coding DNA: TGTGCCAGCAGTTTTGGGAGGGACACTGAAGCTTTCTTT. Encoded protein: CASSFGRDTEAFF.

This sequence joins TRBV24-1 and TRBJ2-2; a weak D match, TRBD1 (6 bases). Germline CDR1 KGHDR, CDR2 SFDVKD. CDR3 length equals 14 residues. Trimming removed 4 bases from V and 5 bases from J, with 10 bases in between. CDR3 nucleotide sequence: TGTGCCACCAGTGAAACAGGGTGGACCGGGGAGCTGTTTTTT. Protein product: CATSETGWTGELFF.

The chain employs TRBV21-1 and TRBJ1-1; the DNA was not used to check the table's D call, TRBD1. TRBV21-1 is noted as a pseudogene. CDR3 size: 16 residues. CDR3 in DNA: TGTGCCAGCAGCGCACCGGGACAGGGGGTGGGCACTGAAGCTTTCTTT. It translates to CASSAPGQGVGTEAFF.

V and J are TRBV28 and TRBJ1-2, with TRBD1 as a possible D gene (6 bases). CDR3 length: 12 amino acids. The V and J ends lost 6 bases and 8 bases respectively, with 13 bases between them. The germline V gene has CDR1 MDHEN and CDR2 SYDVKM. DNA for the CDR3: TGTGCCAGCAGAGGTCCGGGGGGCGGCTACACCTTC. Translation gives CASRGPGGGYTF.

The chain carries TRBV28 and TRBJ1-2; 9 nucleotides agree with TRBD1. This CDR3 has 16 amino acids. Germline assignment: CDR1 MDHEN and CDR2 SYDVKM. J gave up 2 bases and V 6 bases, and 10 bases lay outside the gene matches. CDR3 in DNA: TGTGCCAGCAGACTGGTAGGACAGGGGATAAACTATGGCTACACCTTC. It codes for CASRLVGQGINYGYTF.

The CDR3 bases are TGTGCCAGCAGGGTACAGGGGGGACCGAACACTGAAGCTTTCTTT. Residues: CASRVQGGPNTEAFF. J is TRBJ1-1 and V is TRBV28; 8 positions agree with TRBD1. The V segment lost 6 bases and the J segment 1 base; nucleotides outside the gene matches: 7. This CDR3 region has 15 residues. Germline V gene lookup returns CDR1 MDHEN and CDR2 SYDVKM.

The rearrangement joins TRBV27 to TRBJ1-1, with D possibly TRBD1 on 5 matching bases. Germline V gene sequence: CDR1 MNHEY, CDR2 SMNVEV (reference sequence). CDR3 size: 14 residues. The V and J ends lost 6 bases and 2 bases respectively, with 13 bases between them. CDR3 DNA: TGTGCCAGCAGGCAGATCGGGGGAAACACTGAAGCTTTCTTT. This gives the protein CASRQIGGNTEAFF.

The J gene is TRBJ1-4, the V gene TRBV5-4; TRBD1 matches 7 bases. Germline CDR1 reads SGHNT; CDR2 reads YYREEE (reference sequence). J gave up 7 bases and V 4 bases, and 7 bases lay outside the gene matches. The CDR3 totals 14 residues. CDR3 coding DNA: TGTGCCAGCAGCCTCGGGACAGATATTGAAAAACTGTTTTTT. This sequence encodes CASSLGTDIEKLFF.

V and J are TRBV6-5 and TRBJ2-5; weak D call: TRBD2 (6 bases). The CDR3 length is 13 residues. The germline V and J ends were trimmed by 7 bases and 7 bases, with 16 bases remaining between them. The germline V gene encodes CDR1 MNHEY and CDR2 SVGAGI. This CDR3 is CASTLGPGGTQYF. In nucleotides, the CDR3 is TGTGCCAGCACCCTTGGGCCCGGGGGGACCCAGTACTTC.

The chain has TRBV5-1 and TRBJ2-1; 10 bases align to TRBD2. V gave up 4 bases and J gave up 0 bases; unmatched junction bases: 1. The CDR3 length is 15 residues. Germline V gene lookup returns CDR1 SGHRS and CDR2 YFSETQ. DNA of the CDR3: TGCGCCAGCAGCCGACTAGCGGGCTCCTACAATGAGCAGTTCTTC. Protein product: CASSRLAGSYNEQFF.

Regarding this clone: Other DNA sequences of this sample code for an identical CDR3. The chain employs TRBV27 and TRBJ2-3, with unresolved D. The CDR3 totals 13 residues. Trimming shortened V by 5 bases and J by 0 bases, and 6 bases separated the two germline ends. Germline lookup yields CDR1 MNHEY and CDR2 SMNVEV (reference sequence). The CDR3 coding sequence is TGTGCCAGCAGTCCGACTAGCACAGATACGCAGTATTTT. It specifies CASSPTSTDTQYF.

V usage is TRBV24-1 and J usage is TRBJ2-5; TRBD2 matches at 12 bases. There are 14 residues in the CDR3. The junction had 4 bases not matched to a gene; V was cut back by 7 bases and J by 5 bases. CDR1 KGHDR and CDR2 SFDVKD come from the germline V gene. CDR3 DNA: TGTGCCACCAGCCTAGCGGGAGGGCTTGAGACCCAGTACTTC. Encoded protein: CATSLAGGLETQYF.

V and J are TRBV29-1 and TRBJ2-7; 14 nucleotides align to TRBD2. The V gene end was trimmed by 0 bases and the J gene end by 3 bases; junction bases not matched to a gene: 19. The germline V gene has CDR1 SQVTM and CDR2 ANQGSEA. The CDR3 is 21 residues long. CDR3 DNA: TGCAGCGTTGAAGATCGGCAATCTACCACGGGACTAGCGGGAGTTCTCTACGAGCAGTACTTC. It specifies CSVEDRQSTTGLAGVLYEQYF.

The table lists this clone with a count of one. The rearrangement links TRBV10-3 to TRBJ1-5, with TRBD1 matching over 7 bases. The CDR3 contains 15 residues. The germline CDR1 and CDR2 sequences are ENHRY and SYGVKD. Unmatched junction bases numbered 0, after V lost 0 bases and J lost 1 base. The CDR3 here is CAISESQGSNQPQHF. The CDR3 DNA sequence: TGTGCCATCAGTGAGTCACAGGGGAGCAATCAGCCCCAGCATTTT.

The CDR3 sequence: CASSQGQGDLDTEAFF. DNA of the CDR3: TGTGCCAGCAGCCAGGGTCAGGGGGATCTGGACACTGAAGCTTTCTTT. The chain carries TRBV14 and TRBJ1-1; 7 bases line up with TRBD1. CDR1 is SGHDN, CDR2 FVKESK, per germline. The CDR3 extends over 16 amino acids. The trim removed 3 bases at V and 3 bases at J, leaving 10 bases unmatched.